This T cell receptor (beta chain) was found in a study of human T cells and chemical hapten exposure. Study background: How much TCR each sample yielded varied, mostly because pooled library volumes differed slightly. Findings and limits, study-wide: The study found that DPC sensitization did not change TCRs above 1 in 1000 frequency.

In the library, unique molecular identifiers were attached to individual cDNA molecules. TCRdb re-called the RACE reads with MiXCR, one entry per CDR3 protein. Counted here are some 46,000 distinct CDR3 sequences, around 4.1% occurring once; the ten biggest clones make up roughly 1.6%. Described time point: healthy volunteer bleed at 2 weeks. Researchers extracted total RNA from unfractionated whole blood. Germline V gene lookup returns CDR1 SGHKS and CDR2 YYEKEE (reference sequence). The CDR3 is 14 residues long. Deletions cut 0 bases from V and 4 bases from J, with 8 bases between. This clonotype was seen a few times. Its antigen is currently unknown.

V is TRBV5-5 and J is TRBJ1-5, with unresolved D. Sequencing was done on a sample of whole blood. The source is a female donor in good health. Some clones in this sample may be carry-over from other donors' samples. The CDR3 coding sequence is TGTGCCAGCAGCTTGGACGGAACGAATCAGCCCCAGCATTTT. Translating gives CASSLDGTNQPQHF. The whole variable domain, filled in from reference TRBV5-5 and TRBJ1-5, reads DAGVTQSPTHLIKTRGQQVTLRCSPISGHKSVSWYQQVLGQGPQFIFQYYEKEERGRGNFPDRFSARQFPNYSSELNVNALLLGDSALYLCASSLDGTNQPQHFGDGTRLSIL.